This note documents a single TCR beta chain sequence. These data are taken from a study of cytomegalovirus exposure and HLA in healthy donors. 13 Jbeta primers and 60 Vbeta primers were used for the PCR. TCRdb's copy holds only in-frame clones and misses some; the assay was immunoSEQ multiplex PCR. The table lists 30,000 to 35,000 clones, around 84% of them singletons. J lost 6 bases, V lost 1 base, and 4 bases had no gene match. The CDR3 has 14 amino acids. Looked up from germline, CDR1 is SGHAT and CDR2 is FQNNGV. This clonotype was sampled from a woman in her late teens or twenties in good health and CMV-seronegative. The sequenced sample was PBMCs. The rearrangement links TRBV11-2 to TRBJ2-7; 9 nucleotides agree with TRBD2. The CDR3 bases are TGTGCCAGCAGCTTAGTTGCGGGGGGGCGCGAGCAGTACTTC. Translated, it gives CASSLVAGGREQYF.